Listed here are 27 T cell receptor beta chains from one sample, sequenced in a study of T cell responses to AZD1222 COVID-19 vaccine listed by TCRdb under 2021. Library construction relied on the immunoSEQ multiplex PCR assay. Entries here come from immuneACCESS through TCRdb and include only in-frame sequences with V and J called. Some clones fail to appear in such tables; in the studies checked, an unresolved V gene covers under half of the shortfall, and the cause of the remainder is unknown. This sample lists some 120,000 clones; approximately 94% were detected once. The biggest ten clones account for roughly 7% of the sample. The time point label on this specimen signifies: baseline before first vaccination. The sample in question was peripheral blood, obtained on day 0 of AZD1222 vaccination. Every receptor here comes from an adult in good health.

The J gene is TRBJ2-7, the V gene TRBV10-1, with D uncertain. CDR1 and CDR2 (germline): WNHNN, SYGVQD (reference sequence). Trimming took 0 bases from V and 3 from J, leaving 9 bases between them. CDR3 length: 14 residues. CDR3 in amino acids: CASSESIGFYEQYF. As DNA, the CDR3 is TGCGCCAGCAGTGAGTCGATAGGGTTCTACGAGCAGTACTTC.

The J gene is TRBJ2-5, the V gene TRBV6-5, with TRBD1 matching 7 bases. V lost 7 bases and J lost 3; bases outside the gene matches: 11. CDR1 and CDR2 from the germline V gene are MNHEY and SVGAGI. This CDR3 is built from 15 residues. This CDR3 is CASNNTGTAKETQYF. CDR3 DNA sequence: TGTGCCAGCAATAACACCGGGACAGCCAAAGAGACCCAGTACTTC.

The rearrangement joins TRBV7-9 to TRBJ1-4; D unclear. CDR1 SEHNR and CDR2 FQNEAQ come from the germline V gene (reference sequence). The CDR3 runs to 15 residues. The ends were cut back, 4 bases at V and 5 bases at J, with 14 bases in the middle. CDR3 DNA: TGTGCCAGCAGCTCAGCGACGTCTTTGAATGAAAAACTGTTTTTT. Translating it yields CASSSATSLNEKLFF.

On this clone itself: An end of the junction does not agree with germline; a read error may underlie this. The chain carries TRBV7-9 and TRBJ1-4, with a tentative D call TRBD1 (5 bases). Germline V gene data show CDR1 as SEHNR and CDR2 as FQNEAQ (reference sequence). The CDR3 length is 15 residues. The CDR3 protein is CASNLPGGSNEKLFF. Here the CDR3 DNA reads TGTGCCAGCAACTTACCCGGGGGATCTAATGAAAAACTGTTTTTT. The entire variable domain, with the rest obtained from reference TRBV7-9 and TRBJ1-4, is as follows: DTGVSQNPRHKITKRGQNVTFRCDPISEHNRLYWYRQTLGQGPEFLTYFQNEAQLEKSRLLSDRFSAERPKGSFSTLEIQRTEQGDSAMYLCASNLPGGSNEKLFFGSGTQLSVL.

This clone has just one count. The rearrangement joins TRBV5-1 to TRBJ2-2; a weak D match, TRBD2 (6 bases). Germline V CDR1 and CDR2: SGHRS, YFSETQ. The CDR3 is 16 residues long. Trimming pared 2 bases from V and 0 bases from J, leaving 11 bases between. CDR3 sequence (DNA): TGCGCCAGCAGCTTCCCCGGAGGGACGAACACCGGGGAGCTGTTTTTT. Its protein product is CASSFPGGTNTGELFF.

This clone appeared a single time. DNA of the CDR3: TGCGCCAGCAGCCAAGGGGGCGGGAGAAGCTCCTACAATGAGCAGTTCTTC. Its protein is CASSQGGGRSSYNEQFF. The chain is built from TRBV4-1 and TRBJ2-1, with 7 bases aligning to TRBD2. The J segment lost 0 bases and the V segment lost 1 base, leaving 6 bases of the junction unmatched. CDR3 size: 17 residues. Per germline, CDR1 MGHRA and CDR2 YSYEKL.

The chain carries TRBV19 and TRBJ2-1, with TRBD1 as a possible D gene (6 bases). The CDR3 totals 14 residues. V dropped 5 bases and J dropped 6 bases, with 14 bases sitting between them. Germline CDR1 is LNHDA and CDR2 is SQIVND (reference sequence). The CDR3 coding sequence is TGTGCCAGTAGTGCATTTACAGGGCCCAATGAGCAGTTCTTC. Its protein is CASSAFTGPNEQFF.

This chain uses TRBV19 with TRBJ1-5; the match to TRBD1 covers 8 bases. V dropped 0 bases and J dropped 2; count of bases not matched to a gene: 9. Germline CDR1 is LNHDA and CDR2 is SQIVND (reference sequence). This CDR3 is built from 18 residues. The CDR3 spells CASSIDWNRGFGNQPQHF. The CDR3 region has the DNA TGTGCCAGTAGTATAGATTGGAACAGGGGGTTTGGCAATCAGCCCCAGCATTTT.

This sequence joins TRBV28 and TRBJ2-5, with D perhaps given as TRBD1 or TRBD2 (6 bases each). Looked up from germline, CDR1 is MDHEN and CDR2 is SYDVKM. Between the trimmed V and J ends, which lost 7 bases and 4 bases, there was a span of 13 bases. The CDR3 runs to 13 residues. This CDR3 reads CASTPGGGETQYF. The CDR3 DNA follows: TGTGCCAGCACCCCCGGAGGGGGAGAGACCCAGTACTTC.

V usage is TRBV5-6 and J usage is TRBJ2-1; tentative D call: TRBD1 (6 bases). Trimming removed 2 bases at V and 3 bases at J, with 12 bases between. CDR1 and CDR2 from the germline V gene are SGHDT and YYEEEE. This CDR3 region has 15 residues. Here the CDR3 reads CASSLGWDNYNEQFF. The CDR3 nucleotides read TGTGCCAGCAGCTTAGGGTGGGACAACTACAATGAGCAGTTCTTC.

In this sample, this clone turned up a few times. The chain recombines TRBV5-8 with TRBJ1-4; D gene ambiguous. From germline, CDR1 is SGHTS and CDR2 YDEGEE. V dropped 0 bases and J dropped 4 bases, with 13 bases sitting between them. This CDR3 has 16 residues. The CDR3 DNA follows: TGTGCCAGCAGCTTGGGCAGGTCGACCTTTAATGAAAAACTGTTTTTT. It codes for CASSLGRSTFNEKLFF. Using reference TRBV5-8 and TRBJ1-4 for the parts outside the CDR3, the full variable domain is EAGVTQSPTHLIKTRGQQATLRCSPISGHTSVYWYQQALGLGLQFLLWYDEGEERNRGNFPPRFSGRQFPNYSSELNVNALELEDSALYLCASSLGRSTFNEKLFFGSGTQLSVL.

The chain combines TRBV6-2 or TRBV6-3 with TRBJ1-2; possible D gene TRBD1, 5 bases. Trimming stripped 2 bases from V and 5 bases from J, with 12 bases between. The CDR3 loop spans 14 amino acids. Germline V gene lookup returns CDR1 MNHEY and CDR2 SVGEGT. CDR3 coding DNA: TGTGCCAGCAGTTACGGCATCGGGGGATATGGCTACACCTTC. Protein sequence: CASSYGIGGYGYTF.

The table lists this clone with a count of one. The J gene is TRBJ1-5, the V gene TRBV28; 7 positions match TRBD1. Germline V gene lookup returns CDR1 MDHEN and CDR2 SYDVKM. The CDR3 runs 15 residues. V shed 6 bases and J 2 bases; nucleotides not matched to a gene: 7. CDR3 loop: CASRTQGGGNQPQHF. CDR3 nucleotide sequence: TGTGCCAGCAGAACCCAGGGGGGAGGCAATCAGCCCCAGCATTTT.

The genes are TRBV7-2 and TRBJ2-7, with D uncertain. This CDR3 spans 15 amino acids. Germline V gene lookup returns CDR1 SGHTA and CDR2 FQGNSA. The V gene lost 2 bases and the J gene lost 5 bases, with 16 bases spanning the gap. CDR3 region: CASSLTRQARDEQYF. DNA for the CDR3: TGTGCCAGCAGCTTAACCCGCCAGGCTCGGGACGAGCAGTACTTC.

The chain uses TRBV7-9 and TRBJ2-7; 7 nucleotides align to TRBD1. Germline CDR1 is SEHNR and CDR2 is FQNEAQ (reference sequence). The V gene end was trimmed by 3 bases and the J gene end by 3 bases; junction bases not matched to a gene: 8. The CDR3 loop spans 15 amino acids. CDR3 residues: CASSLVGPGGYEQYF. The CDR3 DNA sequence: TGTGCCAGCAGCTTGGTTGGGCCAGGGGGCTACGAGCAGTACTTC.

This chain joins TRBV2 and TRBJ1-1; D unresolved. Looked up from germline, CDR1 is SNHLY and CDR2 is FYNNEI. Trimming shortened V by 6 bases and J by 2 bases, and 13 bases separated the two germline ends. The CDR3 runs 14 residues. The CDR3 DNA sequence: TGTGCCAGCAGGAAGGAACGACAAAACACTGAAGCTTTCTTT. This gives the protein CASRKERQNTEAFF. The variable domain in full, completed from reference TRBV2 and TRBJ1-1, reads EPEVTQTPSHQVTQMGQEVILRCVPISNHLYFYWYRQILGQKVEFLVSFYNNEISEKSEIFDDQFSVERPDGSNFTLKIRSTKLEDSAMYFCASRKERQNTEAFFGQGTRLTVV.

The rearrangement uses TRBV4-1 and TRBJ2-1; TRBD2 agrees at 11 bases. J gave up 6 bases and V 4 bases, and 14 bases lay outside the gene matches. Germline V CDR1 and CDR2: MGHRA, YSYEKL. The CDR3 is made up of 18 amino acids. Written as DNA, the CDR3 is TGCGCCAGCAGCCCAGGGGAGCTACTAGCGGGAGCTTCCAATGAGCAGTTCTTC. It codes for CASSPGELLAGASNEQFF.

This chain links TRBV27 with TRBJ2-3; tentatively, D is TRBD2 (5 bases). This CDR3 comprises 14 residues. Between the trimmed V and J ends, which lost 5 bases and 1 base, there was a span of 10 bases. In germline, CDR1 is MNHEY, CDR2 SMNVEV (reference sequence). The CDR3, as DNA: TGTGCCAGCAGTCTAGCCCAGGGCACAGATACGCAGTATTTT. It yields the protein CASSLAQGTDTQYF.

This chain uses TRBV28 with TRBJ2-7; D gene ambiguous. The length of the CDR3 is 12 residues. From germline, CDR1 is MDHEN and CDR2 SYDVKM. Trimming left V 2 bases short and J 4 bases short, with 6 bases between. CDR3 in DNA: TGTGCCAGCAGTTTAAATATTTACGAGCAGTACTTC. This codes for CASSLNIYEQYF.

This clone has just one count. The rearrangement uses TRBV19 and TRBJ1-1; 7 nucleotides agree with TRBD1. CDR1 LNHDA and CDR2 SQIVND come from the germline V gene (reference sequence). The CDR3 length is 16 residues. Trimming at V came to 4 bases and at J to 3 bases, leaving 11 bases not matched to a gene. CDR3 nucleotide sequence: TGTGCCAGTAGTAGAACAGGGGTTAGAAGAGACACTGAAGCTTTCTTT. Residues: CASSRTGVRRDTEAFF.

This clone was recorded a few times. The V and J genes are TRBV9 and TRBJ2-1; 8 bases match TRBD2. Losses at the gene ends were 1 base for V and 2 bases for J; bases not matched to a gene: 8. From germline, CDR1 is SGDLS and CDR2 YYNGEE. The CDR3 loop spans 17 amino acids. The CDR3 sequence: CASSVKGAGAPYNEQFF. As DNA, the CDR3 is TGTGCCAGCAGCGTAAAGGGAGCGGGAGCCCCCTACAATGAGCAGTTCTTC.

This clone has a single count. This CDR3 is CASTTGTGANEQFF. DNA for the CDR3: TGTGCCAGTACCACTGGAACTGGGGCCAATGAGCAGTTCTTC. This chain joins TRBV19 and TRBJ2-1; the D gene is possibly TRBD1 (5 bases). The germline CDR1 and CDR2 sequences are LNHDA and SQIVND (reference sequence). V was pared by 7 bases and J by 6 bases, with 16 bases between. The CDR3 extends over 14 amino acids.

J is TRBJ2-1 and V is TRBV27; D might be TRBD1 (5 bases). This CDR3 is built from 13 residues. The ends were cut back, 2 bases at V and 6 bases at J, with 8 bases in the middle. The germline V gene encodes CDR1 MNHEY and CDR2 SMNVEV (reference sequence). The DNA for the CDR3 is TGTGCCAGCAGTTTAAACAGGCCCAATGAGCAGTTCTTC. Its translation: CASSLNRPNEQFF.

J is TRBJ1-2 and V is TRBV6-1; D remains ambiguous. The germline V gene encodes CDR1 MNHNS and CDR2 SASEGT. Trimming pared 0 bases from V and 8 bases from J, leaving 10 bases between. CDR3 length equals 13 residues. The CDR3 region has the DNA TGTGCCAGCAGTGAAGCGCTGGCGAAAGGCTACACCTTC. It is translated as CASSEALAKGYTF.

The chain couples TRBV19 to TRBJ2-2; the match to TRBD2 covers 7 bases. Trimming took 1 base from V and 4 from J; bases not matched to a gene: 6. CDR3 length: 16 residues. Germline V gene sequence: CDR1 LNHDA, CDR2 SQIVND (reference sequence). In DNA, the CDR3 is TGTGCCAGTAGTATAGTGGCGGGAGCCGCCACCGGGGAGCTGTTTTTT. This encodes CASSIVAGAATGELFF. Full variable domain (rest looked up from reference TRBV19 and TRBJ2-2): DGGITQSPKYLFRKEGQNVTLSCEQNLNHDAMYWYRQDPGQGLRLIYYSQIVNDFQKGDIAEGYSVSREKKESFPLTVTSAQKNPTAFYLCASSIVAGAATGELFFGEGSRLTVL.

The rearrangement uses TRBV4-2 and TRBJ2-7, with 8 bases fitting TRBD2. The CDR3 runs 16 residues. Trimming removed 2 bases from V and 0 bases from J; junction bases left unmatched: 6. Germline CDR1 reads LGHNA; CDR2 reads YNFKEQ. The CDR3: CASSQLSGLASYEQYF. The CDR3 DNA follows: TGTGCCAGCAGCCAACTCTCCGGACTAGCCTCCTACGAGCAGTACTTC.

This chain uses TRBV28 with TRBJ2-7, with 10 bases aligning to TRBD1. The germline V gene has CDR1 MDHEN and CDR2 SYDVKM. The CDR3 consists of 15 residues. V lost 5 bases and J lost 2; bases outside the gene matches: 6. CDR3 region: CASSTEGQGPYEQYF. CDR3 coding DNA: TGTGCCAGCAGTACAGAGGGACAGGGGCCCTACGAGCAGTACTTC. Complete variable domain (other parts from reference TRBV28 and TRBJ2-7): DVKVTQSSRYLVKRTGEKVFLECVQDMDHENMFWYRQDPGLGLRLIYFSYDVKMKEKGDIPEGYSVSREKKERFSLILESASTNQTSMYLCASSTEGQGPYEQYFGPGTRLTVT.